This TCR beta chain stems from a study of sequential checkpoint blockade in melanoma (dated by TCRdb to the late 2010s). As for the study more broadly: Patients were randomized 1:1 to first-line nivolumab followed by ipilimumab (arm A) or ipilimumab followed by nivolumab (arm B). Both trial sequences were followed by maintenance nivolumab.

The immunoSEQ Assay was used to immunosequence TCRbeta CDR3 regions from genomic DNA. Before high-throughput sequencing, the genomic DNA was amplified using bias-controlled multiplex PCR. Per the source publication's procedure: To quantify the absolute abundance of each unique TCRbeta CDR3 region, the sequences were collapsed and filtered. Clonality, defined as 1 minus Pielou's evenness, was calculated using productive rearrangements only. Clones with significantly greater frequencies in on-treatment versus baseline samples were identified using a previously published method. TCRdb stores this immuneACCESS table with in-frame sequences only. Part of the clones is absent; in the studies checked, under half of the shortfall reflects unresolved V genes, and no reason is known for the rest. The D gene and trimming were derived from the DNA, and the V and J assignments and clone size from that table. The sample table contains under 20,000 clones; only one count was recorded for about four fifths of them. About 38% of the sample goes to the ten largest clones.

Overall results and qualifications from the work: Larger, independent patient cohorts are needed to validate the response-prediction model that combines TCR metrics and mutation burden.

Measured from the cysteine to the phenylalanine, the CDR3 is 15 residues long. Solely the CDR3 DNA is kept, with 45 bases framed from the first base. Per the germline V gene (reference sequence), LNHDA is the CDR1 and SQIVND is the CDR2. V is pared back by 6 bases and J by 4 bases, with 18 bases lying between the germline termini. As to this clone: The antigen this receptor binds is unknown. Qualities for individual bases were not recorded, and no much larger clone is one base off.

This specimen's treatment or condition label, interpreted: randomized to nivolumab then ipilimumab (arm A) or the reverse (arm B). Prior DNA-damaging chemotherapy had not been received by any trial patient. A FACS Aria II flow cytometer was used to sort live CD3+CD8+ cells that were negative for CD19 and CD56 from thawed PBMCs. Samples came from patients with melanoma in CheckMate 064, a randomized, open-label phase II trial of sequential checkpoint blockade. Peripheral blood mononuclear cells were collected by leukapheresis, purified using Ficoll-Paque, and frozen in human serum containing approximately 9.4% DMSO. Purity of sorted blood CD3+CD8+ cells was verified at >95% immediately after sorting, followed by DNA extraction.

This sample comprised CD8+ T cells sorted from blood (inferred from file names), obtained from a patient given nivolumab and ipilimumab in sequence. The chain was built from TRBV19 and TRBJ1-1; D gene: possibly TRBD1, on 5 matching bases. The TCR sequence derives from a human donor with melanoma. CDR3 sequence: CASSMGRDFGTEAFF. The DNA sequence reads TGTGCCAGTAGCATGGGACGGGACTTCGGCACTGAAGCTTTCTTT.